This T cell receptor (beta chain) was recorded in a study of cytomegalovirus exposure and HLA in healthy donors. General study findings and limits: Cytomegalovirus association was listed for approximately 150 TCR beta chains.

Germline CDR1 SGHAT, CDR2 FQDESV (reference sequence). The CDR3 contains 15 residues. After removal of 3 bases from V and 5 bases from J, the junction contained 5 bases not matched to a gene. Method: immunoSEQ multiplex PCR; TCRdb's copy keeps in-frame clones and lacks some. The sample holds 70,000 to 80,000 clones, approximately 93% seen once. Worth noting for this clone: The target antigen is unknown.

Sequencing was performed on PBMCs. This clonotype was sampled from a woman aged 18-35 years in good health and CMV-seropositive. V usage is TRBV11-1 and J usage is TRBJ1-2; 11 bases are shared with TRBD1. For the CDR3, the DNA is TGTGCCAGCAGCTTCGGACAGGGGGCAAGATATGGCTACACCTTC. This codes for CASSFGQGARYGYTF.